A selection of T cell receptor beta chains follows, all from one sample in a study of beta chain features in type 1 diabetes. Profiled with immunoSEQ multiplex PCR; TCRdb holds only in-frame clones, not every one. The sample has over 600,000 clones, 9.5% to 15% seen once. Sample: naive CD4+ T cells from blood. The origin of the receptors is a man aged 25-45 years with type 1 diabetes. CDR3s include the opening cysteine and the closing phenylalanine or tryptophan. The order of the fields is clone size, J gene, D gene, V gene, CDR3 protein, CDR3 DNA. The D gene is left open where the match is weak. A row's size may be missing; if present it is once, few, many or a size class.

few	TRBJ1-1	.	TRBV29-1	CSAAQQGTEAFF	TGCAGCGCGGCACAACAGGGCACTGAAGCTTTCTTT
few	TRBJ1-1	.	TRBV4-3	CASSQDWAENTEAFF	TGCGCCAGCAGCCAAGACTGGGCGGAGAACACTGAAGCTTTCTTT
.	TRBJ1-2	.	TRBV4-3	CASSQDQQGLRVGYGYTF	TGCGCCAGCAGCCAAGACCAACAAGGACTCCGGGTTGGCTATGGCTACACCTTC
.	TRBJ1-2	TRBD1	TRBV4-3	CASSQGQGANYGYTF	TGCGCCAGCAGCCAGGGACAGGGGGCTAACTATGGCTACACCTTC
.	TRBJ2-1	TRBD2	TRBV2	CASIAGERGNEQFF	TGTGCCAGTATAGCGGGGGAGCGCGGTAATGAGCAGTTCTTC
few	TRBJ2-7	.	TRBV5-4	CASSLDQHSYEQYF	TGTGCCAGCAGCTTGGACCAGCACTCCTACGAGCAGTACTTC
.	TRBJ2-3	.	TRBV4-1	CASSQGPATDTQYF	TGCGCCAGCAGCCAGGGACCGGCAACAGATACGCAGTATTTT
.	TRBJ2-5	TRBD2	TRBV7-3	CASSLGTSGGQTQYF	TGTGCCAGCAGCTTGGGGACTAGCGGGGGCCAGACCCAGTACTTC
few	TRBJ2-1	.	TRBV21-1	CASSPRDNEQFF	TGTGCCAGCAGCCCACGGGACAATGAGCAGTTCTTC
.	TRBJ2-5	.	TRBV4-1	CASSQVLQETQYF	TGCGCCAGCAGCCAGGTACTCCAAGAGACCCAGTACTTC
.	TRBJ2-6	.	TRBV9	CASSVEGGDSGANVLTF	TGTGCCAGCAGCGTAGAGGGCGGGGACTCTGGGGCCAACGTCCTGACTTTC
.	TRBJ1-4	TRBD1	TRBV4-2	CASSQAQGLSEKLFF	TGTGCCAGCAGCCAAGCACAGGGGTTGAGTGAAAAACTGTTTTTT
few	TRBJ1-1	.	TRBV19	CASYQGAARTEAFF	TGTGCCAGTTACCAAGGGGCCGCGCGGACTGAAGCTTTCTTT
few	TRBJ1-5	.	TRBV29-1	CSVDTGGAQHF	TGCAGCGTTGATACGGGGGGAGCCCAGCATTTT
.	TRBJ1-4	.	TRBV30	CAWSWTASEKLFF	TGTGCCTGGAGTTGGACAGCAAGTGAAAAACTGTTTTTT
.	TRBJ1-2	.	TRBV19	CASTSLNYGYTF	TGTGCCAGCACAAGTCTCAACTATGGCTACACCTTC
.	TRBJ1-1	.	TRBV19	CASSSAHQGTEAFF	TGTGCCAGTAGTTCGGCACACCAGGGCACTGAAGCTTTCTTT
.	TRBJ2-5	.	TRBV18	CASSPSGNQETQYF	TGTGCCAGCTCACCTTCAGGCAACCAAGAGACCCAGTACTTC
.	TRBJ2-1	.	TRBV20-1	CSVLYNEQFF	TGCAGTGTCCTGTACAATGAGCAGTTCTTC
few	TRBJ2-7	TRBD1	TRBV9	CASSVAGTETPYEQYF	TGTGCCAGCAGCGTAGCTGGGACAGAGACTCCCTACGAGCAGTACTTC
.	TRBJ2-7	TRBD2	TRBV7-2	CASSLVSGGRAGAPGEQYF	TGTGCCAGCAGCTTAGTGTCCGGGGGCAGAGCGGGGGCTCCCGGCGAGCAGTACTTC
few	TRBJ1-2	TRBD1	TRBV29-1	CSVQKGLETGEFNYGYTF	TGCAGCGTTCAAAAAGGCCTCGAGACAGGGGAGTTTAACTATGGCTACACCTTC
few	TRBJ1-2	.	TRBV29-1	CSVERVGYGYTF	TGCAGCGTTGAGAGGGTCGGCTATGGCTACACCTTC
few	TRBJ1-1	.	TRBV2	CASSPQGPSTEAFF	TGTGCCAGCAGTCCCCAGGGTCCCAGCACTGAAGCTTTCTTT
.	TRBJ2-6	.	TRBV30	CACRDIPSSGANVLTF	TGTGCCTGCCGGGACATCCCCAGCTCTGGGGCCAACGTCCTGACTTTC
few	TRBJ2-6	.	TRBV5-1	CASNPGFASGANVLTF	TGCGCCAGCAACCCGGGATTTGCATCTGGGGCCAACGTCCTGACTTTC
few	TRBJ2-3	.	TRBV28	CASKERATDTQYF	TGTGCCAGCAAGGAGCGGGCCACAGATACGCAGTATTTT
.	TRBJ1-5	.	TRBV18	CASSPDQPQPQHF	TGTGCCAGCTCACCAGATCAGCCTCAGCCCCAGCATTTT